Below, 5 T cell receptor beta chains from the same sample are listed, as sequenced in a study of blood T cell repertoires in COVID-19. Sequencing used immunoSEQ multiplex PCR; TCRdb keeps in-frame clones, though not all of them. The sample holds a few hundred thousand clones, 65% to 85% seen once. Sequenced: PBMCs or T cells enriched from blood (not recorded which). Every receptor here comes from a woman between 40 and 55 years old with acute COVID-19.

The chain recombines TRBV10-3 with TRBJ1-5; 7 bases align to TRBD1. V shed 8 bases, J shed 0 bases, and the junction held 4 bases outside the gene matches. Germline loops: CDR1 ENHRY, CDR2 SYGVKD. The CDR3 loop spans 14 amino acids. The chain's CDR3 is CAIAQGFSNQPQHF. The CDR3 nucleotides are TGTGCCATCGCACAGGGGTTTAGCAATCAGCCCCAGCATTTT.

The genes are TRBV6-4 and TRBJ2-6, with 11 bases matching TRBD1. Trimming removed 4 bases from V and 2 bases from J; junction bases left unmatched: 1. The CDR3 has 16 residues. The germline V gene has CDR1 MRHNA and CDR2 SNTAGT. CDR3 in DNA: TGTGCCAGCAGTGGGACAGGGGGCGCTGGGGCCAACGTCCTGACTTTC. Amino acids: CASSGTGGAGANVLTF.

This rearrangement joins TRBV19 to TRBJ2-3, with 10 bases identical to TRBD2. From germline, CDR1 is LNHDA and CDR2 SQIVND (reference sequence). The CDR3 runs 22 residues. The J segment lost 3 bases and the V segment lost 3 bases, leaving 24 bases of the junction unmatched. CDR3 loop: CASSIVGSSGGWGLGHTDTQYF. CDR3 in DNA: TGTGCCAGTAGTATCGTCGGGTCTAGCGGGGGTTGGGGCCTGGGGCATACAGATACGCAGTATTTT.

The V and J genes are TRBV28 and TRBJ1-2; TRBD1 agrees at 10 bases. Germline V gene sequence: CDR1 MDHEN, CDR2 SYDVKM. The V segment lost 2 bases and the J segment 4 bases; nucleotides outside the gene matches: 4. CDR3 length: 15 residues. The CDR3 reads CASSLGQGGPYGYTF. The CDR3 DNA sequence: TGTGCCAGCAGTTTAGGACAGGGGGGACCCTATGGCTACACCTTC.

This rearrangement joins TRBV5-1 to TRBJ1-6; 9 bases align to TRBD1. V lost 5 bases, J lost 7 bases, and 10 bases stayed unmatched. The CDR3 runs 16 residues. Germline loops: CDR1 SGHRS, CDR2 YFSETQ. The CDR3 DNA is TGCGCCAGCAGATCCGGGACAGGGTTGGAAAATTCACCCCTCCACTTT. It encodes CASRSGTGLENSPLHF.